The 24 T cell receptor beta chains reported below all come from one sample, sequenced in a study of beta chain features in type 1 diabetes. The whole isolated RNA underwent reverse transcription, so sequencing captured expressed TCRB transcripts. Repertoires were generated with immunoSEQ multiplex PCR, while TCRdb's copy carries only in-frame clones and drops some. The repertoire holds almost 350,000 clones, with 7.5% to 9% as singletons. Sequencing was done on a sample of central memory CD4+ T cells from blood. These receptors all stem from a woman aged 18-29 years in good health.

This clone appeared a few times. This rearrangement joins TRBV9 to TRBJ2-1; D possibly corresponds to TRBD2 (6 bases). Trimming removed 0 bases at V and 10 bases at J, with 17 bases between. CDR3 size: 15 residues. From germline, CDR1 is SGDLS and CDR2 YYNGEE. CDR3 in amino acids: CASSVGVGGVGEQFF. The CDR3 nucleotides read TGTGCCAGCAGCGTAGGGGTGGGAGGAGTAGGGGAGCAGTTCTTC.

The chain employs TRBV15 and TRBJ1-4; 7 bases align to TRBD1. V lost 0 bases and J lost 8; bases outside the gene matches: 3. Germline V gene lookup returns CDR1 LNHNV and CDR2 YYDKDF (reference sequence). The CDR3 runs 14 residues. The CDR3 nucleotides read TGTGCCACCAGCAGAGATGACAGGGTAGAAAAACTGTTTTTT. Translation: CATSRDDRVEKLFF.

The rearrangement links TRBV5-1 to TRBJ2-1; no reliable D call. With 0 bases removed from V and 7 bases from J, the gap between germline ends came to 5 bases. The CDR3 extends over 12 amino acids. Germline V gene sequence: CDR1 SGHRS, CDR2 YFSETQ. CDR3 nucleotides: TGCGCCAGCAGCTTGGGTGGAAATGAGCAGTTCTTC. Protein product: CASSLGGNEQFF.

This clone was recorded many times. J is TRBJ2-7 and V is TRBV18, with 12 bases that match TRBD1. This CDR3 is built from 19 residues. CDR1 KGHSH and CDR2 LQKENI come from the germline V gene. V trimming: 5 bases; J trimming: 2 bases; junction bases outside the gene matches: 16. DNA of the CDR3: TGTGCCAGCTCATCGTCCGGGACAGGGGGCGCCGGGAGGGCCTACGAGCAGTACTTC. This encodes CASSSSGTGGAGRAYEQYF.

The rearrangement links TRBV11-2 to TRBJ2-3; TRBD2 agrees at 9 bases. Germline CDR1 SGHAT, CDR2 FQNNGV. The V gene end was trimmed by 0 bases and the J gene end by 5 bases; junction bases not matched to a gene: 6. The CDR3 spans 16 residues. The CDR3 DNA follows: TGTGCCAGCAGCTTAGAGTTAGCGGGAGTTAGAGATACGCAGTATTTT. Translation: CASSLELAGVRDTQYF.

This clone turned up a few times. One junction end disagrees with the germline gene, perhaps due to a read error. The genes are TRBV6-5 and TRBJ2-3; TRBD2 matches 8 bases. The CDR3 runs to 14 residues. Germline CDR1 is MNHEY and CDR2 is SVGAGI. The CDR3 region has the DNA TGTGCCAGCAGTTACAAACACGCGGGGGGCCTGGTGTACTTT. It specifies CASSYKHAGGLVYF.

This clone was observed at least ten times. The chain links TRBV4-3 to TRBJ2-2; TRBD1 matches at 7 bases. The J segment lost 0 bases and the V segment lost 0 bases, leaving 4 bases of the junction unmatched. There are 17 residues in the CDR3. Germline assignment: CDR1 LGHNA and CDR2 YSLEER. Written as DNA, the CDR3 is TGCGCCAGCAGCCAAGACTGGGGGACAGCGAACACCGGGGAGCTGTTTTTT. Its protein product is CASSQDWGTANTGELFF.

This clone was picked up a small number of times. V gene TRBV15 combines with J gene TRBJ2-7; no definite D call. V lost 1 base and J 3 bases, leaving 13 bases between the germline ends. Germline CDR1 reads LNHNV; CDR2 reads YYDKDF (reference sequence). The CDR3 covers 15 residues. Here the CDR3 reads CATSRGLEQIYEQYF. DNA of the CDR3: TGTGCCACCAGCAGAGGTCTGGAACAGATCTACGAGCAGTACTTC.

The chain combines TRBV11-2 with TRBJ2-6; no clear D gene. This CDR3 is 14 amino acids long. V was trimmed by 3 bases and J by 6 bases, leaving 9 bases between them. Germline lookup yields CDR1 SGHAT and CDR2 FQNNGV. Written as DNA, the CDR3 is TGTGCCAGCAGCTTCCGTCCAGAGGCCAACGTCCTGACTTTC. As protein: CASSFRPEANVLTF. Full variable domain (outside the CDR3, taken from reference TRBV11-2 and TRBJ2-6): EAGVAQSPRYKIIEKRQSVAFWCNPISGHATLYWYQQILGQGPKLLIQFQNNGVVDDSQLPKDRFSAERLKGVDSTLKIQPAKLEDSAVYLCASSFRPEANVLTFGAGSRLTVL.

Ten or more counts support this clone. The sample holds other DNA sequences that translate to the same CDR3. The chain uses TRBV7-2 and TRBJ2-5; the D is unclear. V was clipped by 0 bases and J by 0 bases, with 5 bases between them. The CDR3 is made up of 14 amino acids. Germline CDR1 is SGHTA and CDR2 is FQGNSA. CDR3 sequence: CASSLAVHQETQYF. In nucleotides, the CDR3 is TGTGCCAGCAGCTTAGCGGTCCACCAAGAGACCCAGTACTTC. Combining the CDR3 with reference TRBV7-2 and TRBJ2-5 gives the whole variable domain GAGVSQSPSNKVTEKGKDVELRCDPISGHTALYWYRQSLGQGLEFLIYFQGNSAPDKSGLPSDRFSAERTGGSVSTLTIQRTQQEDSAVYLCASSLAVHQETQYFGPGTRLLVL.

The chain has TRBV15 and TRBJ2-1; D gene ambiguous. Trimming took off 7 bases at V and 5 bases at J, with 3 bases between the two ends. The CDR3 extends over 10 amino acids. Per germline, CDR1 LNHNV and CDR2 YYDKDF (reference sequence). CDR3 in DNA: TGTGCCACCAAACACAATGAGCAGTTCTTC. Translation: CATKHNEQFF.

CDR3 DNA sequence: TGTGCCAGCAGTTATGTCGCCATAGGAGAAGCTTTCTTT. Translated, it gives CASSYVAIGEAFF. The V gene is TRBV6-5, the J gene TRBJ1-1; D remains ambiguous. Germline CDR1 reads MNHEY; CDR2 reads SVGAGI. V lost 3 bases to trimming and J lost 8 bases, with 13 bases between them. CDR3 size: 13 residues.

This chain joins TRBV6-5 and TRBJ1-1, with 7 bases that match TRBD1. This CDR3 comprises 11 residues. Germline CDR1 is MNHEY and CDR2 is SVGAGI. The V gene end was trimmed by 8 bases and the J gene end by 5 bases; junction bases not matched to a gene: 2. CDR3 DNA sequence: TGTGCCAGCGCGACAGGGACTGAAGCTTTCTTT. Translation gives CASATGTEAFF.

The sample holds a few counts of this clone. The CDR3 sequence: CSGERGPKYNEQFF. The CDR3 bases are TGCAGCGGTGAGCGGGGACCTAAATACAATGAGCAGTTCTTC. The rearrangement uses TRBV29-1 and TRBJ2-1, with TRBD2 matching over 7 bases. J gave up 4 bases and V 7 bases, and 10 bases lay outside the gene matches. The CDR3 is made up of 14 amino acids. Germline CDR1 reads SQVTM; CDR2 reads ANQGSEA.

This clone has only a few counts. The identical CDR3 is also encoded by other nucleotide sequences in the sample. The chain has TRBV5-1 and TRBJ2-5; the match to TRBD1 covers 9 bases. Per the germline V gene, CDR1 is SGHRS and CDR2 is YFSETQ. With 4 bases clipped from V and 2 bases from J, the junction kept 6 bases outside the gene matches. This CDR3 is built from 15 residues. The CDR3 DNA is TGCGCCAGCAGCCTGGGACAGGGACCGCAAGAGACCCAGTACTTC. This translates into CASSLGQGPQETQYF.

This clone was counted only a few times. The chain has TRBV7-9 and TRBJ2-3; possibly TRBD1 or TRBD2 for D (6 bases each). The CDR3 sequence is 15 residues long. Germline V gene data show CDR1 as SEHNR and CDR2 as FQNEAQ (reference sequence). Deletions cut 5 bases from V and 2 bases from J, with 14 bases between. The CDR3 DNA follows: TGTGCCAGCAGCCCCGGGGGCGGACACACAGATACGCAGTATTTT. Translation: CASSPGGGHTDTQYF.

The sample holds many counts of this clone. The chain uses TRBV5-6 and TRBJ2-1; 11 nucleotides line up with TRBD2. The CDR3 sequence is 15 residues long. J was trimmed by 10 bases and V by 0 bases; bases with no gene match: 6. Germline V gives CDR1 SGHDT, CDR2 YYEEEE. CDR3 nucleotide sequence: TGTGCCAGCAGCTTGGCTCCGGGACTAGCGGTAGAGCAGTTCTTC. Its translation: CASSLAPGLAVEQFF.

In this sample, this clone turned up a few times. The chain couples TRBV5-4 to TRBJ2-2, with TRBD2 identical over 9 bases. This CDR3 has 16 residues. Germline CDR1 is SGHNT and CDR2 is YYREEE (reference sequence). V gave up 0 bases and J gave up 6 bases; unmatched junction bases: 6. CDR3 DNA sequence: TGTGCCAGCAGCTTGGCGGCTAGCGGGACGCCCGGGGAGCTGTTTTTT. It is translated as CASSLAASGTPGELFF.

This clone was counted only a few times. The chain carries TRBV4-2 and TRBJ1-2; 9 bases agree with TRBD1. The trim removed 2 bases at V and 8 bases at J, leaving 6 bases unmatched. Germline V gene sequence: CDR1 LGHNA, CDR2 YNFKEQ. The CDR3 has 14 amino acids. CDR3 nucleotides: TGTGCCAGCAGCCAAAGGGACAGGGTGGGCGGCTACACCTTC. Protein: CASSQRDRVGGYTF.

Ten or more counts support this clone. The rearrangement links TRBV15 to TRBJ2-4; either TRBD1 or TRBD2 may fit D (6 bases each). The CDR3 extends over 17 amino acids. The V gene's germline CDR1 is LNHNV and CDR2 YYDKDF (reference sequence). V lost 3 bases, J lost 2 bases, and 17 bases lay in between. CDR3 in amino acids: CATSSPSGGQSKNIQYF. The CDR3 DNA is TGTGCCACCAGCAGTCCGTCTGGGGGGCAGTCCAAAAACATTCAGTACTTC.

This clone was seen more than once but under ten times. This chain links TRBV9 with TRBJ2-7; D tentatively fits TRBD1 or TRBD2 (6 bases each). The germline V and J ends were trimmed by 0 bases and 4 bases, with 14 bases remaining between them. Germline CDR1 and CDR2: SGDLS and YYNGEE. The CDR3 spans 15 residues. The CDR3 here is CASSVDGTGRYEQYF. The CDR3 nucleotides are TGTGCCAGCAGCGTAGATGGTACAGGGAGGTACGAGCAGTACTTC.

This chain links TRBV7-8 with TRBJ2-1; D perhaps matches TRBD2 (6 bases). Germline assignment: CDR1 SGHVS and CDR2 FQNEAQ. CDR3 size: 15 residues. The germline V and J ends were trimmed by 2 bases and 1 base, with 9 bases remaining between them. The CDR3 bases are TGTGCCAGCAGCTTACTGGGGGGTTCCTACAATGAGCAGTTCTTC. Protein product: CASSLLGGSYNEQFF.

This clone has only a few counts. The rearrangement links TRBV28 to TRBJ2-5, with D possibly TRBD2 on 6 matching bases. CDR3 length: 14 residues. Per the germline V gene, CDR1 is MDHEN and CDR2 is SYDVKM. V lost 6 bases and J lost 3, with 14 bases in between. DNA of the CDR3: TGTGCCAGCAGACACGGGGGAGCCAAAGAGACCCAGTACTTC. It yields the protein CASRHGGAKETQYF.

This clone has only a few counts. This sequence joins TRBV29-1 and TRBJ2-7; D may correspond to TRBD1 or TRBD2 (5 bases each). Germline CDR1 is SQVTM and CDR2 is ANQGSEA. Trimming took off 6 bases at V and 1 base at J, with 13 bases between the two ends. This CDR3 has 13 amino acids. The CDR3 sequence: CSVRRDGSYEQYF. CDR3 nucleotides: TGCAGCGTAAGAAGGGACGGGTCCTACGAGCAGTACTTC.